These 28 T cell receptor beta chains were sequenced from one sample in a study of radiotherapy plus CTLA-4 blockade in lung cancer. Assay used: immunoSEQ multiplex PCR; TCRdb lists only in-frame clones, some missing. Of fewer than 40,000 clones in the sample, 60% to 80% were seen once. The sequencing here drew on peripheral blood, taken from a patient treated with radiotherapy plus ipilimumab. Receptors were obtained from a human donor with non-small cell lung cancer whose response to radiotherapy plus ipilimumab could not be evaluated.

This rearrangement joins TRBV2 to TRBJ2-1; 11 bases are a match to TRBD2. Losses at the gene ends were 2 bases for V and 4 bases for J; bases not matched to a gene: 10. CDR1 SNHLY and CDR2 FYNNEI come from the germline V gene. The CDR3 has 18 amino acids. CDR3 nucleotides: TGTGCCAGCAGTGAATTTCGGTTAATAGCGGGAGGGTACAATGAGCAGTTCTTC. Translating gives CASSEFRLIAGGYNEQFF.

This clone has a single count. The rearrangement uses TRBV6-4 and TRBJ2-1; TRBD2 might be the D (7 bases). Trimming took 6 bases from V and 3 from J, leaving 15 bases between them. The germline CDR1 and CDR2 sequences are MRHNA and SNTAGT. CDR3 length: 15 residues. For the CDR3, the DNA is TGTGCCAGCAGCCCACAGGGAGGGGGCTACAATGAGCAGTTCTTC. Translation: CASSPQGGGYNEQFF.

CDR3 protein: CASSQDMPSNEQYF. In DNA, the CDR3 is TGTGCCAGCAGCCAAGACATGCCAAGCAACGAGCAGTACTTC. The rearrangement links TRBV14 to TRBJ2-7; D ambiguous. V was shortened by 0 bases and J by 5 bases, with 11 bases between the two germline ends. This CDR3 spans 14 amino acids. Germline V CDR1 and CDR2: SGHDN, FVKESK.

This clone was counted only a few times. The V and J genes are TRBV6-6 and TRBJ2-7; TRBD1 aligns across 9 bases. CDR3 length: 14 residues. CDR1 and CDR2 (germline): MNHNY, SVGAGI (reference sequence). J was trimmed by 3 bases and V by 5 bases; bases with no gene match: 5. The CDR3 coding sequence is TGTGCCAGCAGTCCTACAGGGGGCTTCTACGAGCAGTACTTC. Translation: CASSPTGGFYEQYF.

CDR3 region: CASSSQGRGVYGSYEQYF. The DNA for the CDR3 is TGTGCCAGCAGCTCACAGGGCAGGGGGGTTTATGGCTCCTACGAGCAGTACTTC. The chain has TRBV7-2 and TRBJ2-7; D perhaps matches TRBD1 (7 bases). This CDR3 has 18 residues. Trimming pared 4 bases from V and 0 bases from J, leaving 22 bases between. From germline, CDR1 is SGHTA and CDR2 FQGNSA.

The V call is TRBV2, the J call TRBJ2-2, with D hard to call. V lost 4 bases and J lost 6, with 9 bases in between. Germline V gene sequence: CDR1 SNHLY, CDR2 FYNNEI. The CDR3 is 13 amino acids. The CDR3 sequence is CASSAVASGELFF. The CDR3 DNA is TGTGCCAGCAGTGCCGTTGCGTCCGGGGAGCTGTTTTTT.

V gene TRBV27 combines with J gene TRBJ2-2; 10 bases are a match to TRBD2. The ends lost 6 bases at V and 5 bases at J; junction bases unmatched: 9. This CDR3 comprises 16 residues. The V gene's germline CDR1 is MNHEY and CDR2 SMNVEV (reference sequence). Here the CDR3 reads CASRPVAGGLTGELFF. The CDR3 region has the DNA TGTGCCAGCAGACCCGTAGCGGGAGGACTGACCGGGGAGCTGTTTTTT.

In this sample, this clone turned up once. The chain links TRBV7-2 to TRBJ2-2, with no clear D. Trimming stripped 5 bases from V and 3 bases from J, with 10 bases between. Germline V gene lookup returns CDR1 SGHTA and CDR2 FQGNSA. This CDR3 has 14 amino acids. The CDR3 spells CASSGQVYTGELFF. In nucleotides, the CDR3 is TGTGCCAGCAGCGGGCAGGTCTACACCGGGGAGCTGTTTTTT.

CDR3 in amino acids: CASSLGQGGYNEQFF. The CDR3 DNA reads as TGTGCCAGCAGCTTAGGACAGGGGGGCTACAATGAGCAGTTCTTC. The rearrangement joins TRBV7-9 to TRBJ2-1; 9 bases fit TRBD1. Trimming at V came to 1 base and at J to 3 bases, leaving 1 base not matched to a gene. The CDR3 length is 15 residues. Germline V gene lookup returns CDR1 SEHNR and CDR2 FQNEAQ (reference sequence).

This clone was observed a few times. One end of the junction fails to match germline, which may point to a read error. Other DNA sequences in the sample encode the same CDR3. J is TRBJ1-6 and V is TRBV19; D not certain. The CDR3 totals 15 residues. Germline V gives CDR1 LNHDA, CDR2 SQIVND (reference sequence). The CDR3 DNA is TGTGCCAGTAGTATAAACGGGTTTACACATTCCCCCCTCCACTTT. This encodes CASSINGFTHSPLHF.

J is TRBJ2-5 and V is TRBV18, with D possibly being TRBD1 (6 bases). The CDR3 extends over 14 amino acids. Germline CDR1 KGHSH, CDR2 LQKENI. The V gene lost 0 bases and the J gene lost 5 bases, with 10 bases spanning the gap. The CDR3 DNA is TGTGCCAGCTCACCACCCAGGGGATCGGAGACCCAGTACTTC. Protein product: CASSPPRGSETQYF.

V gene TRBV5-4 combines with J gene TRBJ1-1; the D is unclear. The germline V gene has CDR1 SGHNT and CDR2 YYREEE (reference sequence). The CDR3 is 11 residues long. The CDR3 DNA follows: TGTGAGACCTCAGGCTTCACTGAAGCTTTCTTT. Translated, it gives CETSGFTEAFF.

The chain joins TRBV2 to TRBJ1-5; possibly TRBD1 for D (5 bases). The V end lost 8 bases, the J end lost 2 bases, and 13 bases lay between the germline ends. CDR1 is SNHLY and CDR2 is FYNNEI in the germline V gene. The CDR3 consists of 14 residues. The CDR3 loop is CASAGDLGNQPQHF. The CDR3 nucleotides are TGTGCCAGCGCGGGGGACTTGGGCAATCAGCCCCAGCATTTT. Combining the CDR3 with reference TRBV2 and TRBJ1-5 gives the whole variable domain EPEVTQTPSHQVTQMGQEVILRCVPISNHLYFYWYRQILGQKVEFLVSFYNNEISEKSEIFDDQFSVERPDGSNFTLKIRSTKLEDSAMYFCASAGDLGNQPQHFGDGTRLSIL.

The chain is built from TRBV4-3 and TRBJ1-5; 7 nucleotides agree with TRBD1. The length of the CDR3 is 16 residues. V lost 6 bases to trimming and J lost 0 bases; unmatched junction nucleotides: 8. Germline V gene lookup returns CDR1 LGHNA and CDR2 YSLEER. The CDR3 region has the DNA TGCGCCAGCAGTGATAGGACAGGACATAGCAATCAGCCCCAGCATTTT. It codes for CASSDRTGHSNQPQHF.

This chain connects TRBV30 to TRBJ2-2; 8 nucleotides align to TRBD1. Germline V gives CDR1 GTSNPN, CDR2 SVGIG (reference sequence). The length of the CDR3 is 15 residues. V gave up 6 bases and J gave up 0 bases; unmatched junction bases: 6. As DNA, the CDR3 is TGTGCCTGCCTTCCGGGACAGGCGAACACCGGGGAGCTGTTTTTT. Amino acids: CACLPGQANTGELFF.

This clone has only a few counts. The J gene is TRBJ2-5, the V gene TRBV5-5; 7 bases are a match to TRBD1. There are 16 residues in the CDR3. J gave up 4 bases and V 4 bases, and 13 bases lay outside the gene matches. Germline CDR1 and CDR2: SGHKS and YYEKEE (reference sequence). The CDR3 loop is CASSPAQGEYPETQYF. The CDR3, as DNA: TGTGCCAGCAGCCCGGCTCAGGGGGAGTATCCAGAGACCCAGTACTTC.

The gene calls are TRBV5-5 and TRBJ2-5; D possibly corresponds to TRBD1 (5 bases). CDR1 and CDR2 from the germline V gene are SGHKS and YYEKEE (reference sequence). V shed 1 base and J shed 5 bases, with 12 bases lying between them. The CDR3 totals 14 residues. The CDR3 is CASSLSGSMETQYF. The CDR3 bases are TGTGCCAGCAGCTTGTCAGGGTCGATGGAGACCCAGTACTTC.

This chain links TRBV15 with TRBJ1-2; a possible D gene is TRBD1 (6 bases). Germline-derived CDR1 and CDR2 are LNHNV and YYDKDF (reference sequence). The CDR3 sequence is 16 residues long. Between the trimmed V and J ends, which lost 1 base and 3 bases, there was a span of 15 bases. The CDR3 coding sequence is TGTGCCACCAGCAGAGCCCGGACAGCGGGGGACTATGGCTACACCTTC. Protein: CATSRARTAGDYGYTF.

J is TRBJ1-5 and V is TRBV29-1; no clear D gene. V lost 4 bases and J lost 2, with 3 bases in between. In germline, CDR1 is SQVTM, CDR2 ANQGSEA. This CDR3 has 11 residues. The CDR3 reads CSVGGNQPQHF. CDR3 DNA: TGCAGCGTTGGAGGCAATCAGCCCCAGCATTTT.

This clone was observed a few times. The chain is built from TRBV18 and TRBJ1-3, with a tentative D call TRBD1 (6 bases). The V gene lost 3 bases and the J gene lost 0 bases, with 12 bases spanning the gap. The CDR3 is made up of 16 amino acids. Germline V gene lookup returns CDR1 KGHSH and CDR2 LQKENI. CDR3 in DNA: TGTGCCAGCTCACCGCAAAGGGACACCTCTGGAAACACCATATATTTT. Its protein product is CASSPQRDTSGNTIYF.

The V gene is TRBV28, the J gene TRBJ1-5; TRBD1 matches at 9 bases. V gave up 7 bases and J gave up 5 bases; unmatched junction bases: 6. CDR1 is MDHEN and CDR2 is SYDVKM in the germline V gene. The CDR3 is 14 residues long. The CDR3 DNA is TGTGCCAGCACTTGGACAGGGGCCGATCAGCCCCAGCATTTT. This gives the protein CASTWTGADQPQHF.

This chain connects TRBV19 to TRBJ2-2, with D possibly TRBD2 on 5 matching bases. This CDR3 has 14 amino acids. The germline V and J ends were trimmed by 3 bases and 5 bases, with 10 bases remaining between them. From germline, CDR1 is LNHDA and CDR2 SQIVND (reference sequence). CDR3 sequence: CASSIRTHTGELFF. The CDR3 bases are TGTGCCAGTAGTATCCGGACTCATACCGGGGAGCTGTTTTTT.

The CDR3 sequence: CASSYSGGGTYEQYF. As DNA, the CDR3 is TGTGCCAGCAGTTACTCAGGCGGGGGCACGTACGAGCAGTACTTC. This chain links TRBV6-5 with TRBJ2-7, with D possibly TRBD2 on 7 matching bases. V lost 0 bases to trimming and J lost 4 bases, with 13 bases between them. The CDR3 covers 15 residues. The germline CDR1 and CDR2 sequences are MNHEY and SVGAGI.

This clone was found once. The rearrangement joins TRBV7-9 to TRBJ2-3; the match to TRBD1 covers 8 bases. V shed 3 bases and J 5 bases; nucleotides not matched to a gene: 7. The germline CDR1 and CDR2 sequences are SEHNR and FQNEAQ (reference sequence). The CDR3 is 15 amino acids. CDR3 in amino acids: CASSLGGQGIDTQYF. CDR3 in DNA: TGTGCCAGCAGCTTGGGTGGACAGGGAATAGATACGCAGTATTTT.

The DNA of the CDR3 is TGCGCCAGCAGCTCTGGGGGGGCGGGTAATTCACCCCTCCACTTT. Its translation: CASSSGGAGNSPLHF. The V call is TRBV5-1, the J call TRBJ1-6; TRBD1 is a possible D gene (6 bases). This CDR3 contains 15 residues. The germline V gene encodes CDR1 SGHRS and CDR2 YFSETQ. Trimming pared 3 bases from V and 6 bases from J, leaving 13 bases between.

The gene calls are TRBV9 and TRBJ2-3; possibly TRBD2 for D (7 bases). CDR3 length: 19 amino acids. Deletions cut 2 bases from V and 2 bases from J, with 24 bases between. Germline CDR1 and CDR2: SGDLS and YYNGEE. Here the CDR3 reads CASSVGGGKVGGTTDTQYF. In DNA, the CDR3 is TGTGCCAGCAGCGTCGGGGGCGGCAAAGTGGGGGGGACCACAGATACGCAGTATTTT.

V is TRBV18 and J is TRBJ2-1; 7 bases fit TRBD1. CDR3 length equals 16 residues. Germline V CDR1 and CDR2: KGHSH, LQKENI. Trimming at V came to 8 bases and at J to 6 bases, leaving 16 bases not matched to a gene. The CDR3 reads CASIPTARQGPNEQFF. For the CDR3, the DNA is TGTGCCAGCATTCCCACTGCGAGACAGGGCCCCAATGAGCAGTTCTTC.

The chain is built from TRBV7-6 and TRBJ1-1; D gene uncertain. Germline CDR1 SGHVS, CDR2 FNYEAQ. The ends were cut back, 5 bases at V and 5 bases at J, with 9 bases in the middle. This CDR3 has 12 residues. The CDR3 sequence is CASSPEKTEAFF. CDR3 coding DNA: TGTGCCAGCAGCCCGGAGAAGACTGAAGCTTTCTTT.